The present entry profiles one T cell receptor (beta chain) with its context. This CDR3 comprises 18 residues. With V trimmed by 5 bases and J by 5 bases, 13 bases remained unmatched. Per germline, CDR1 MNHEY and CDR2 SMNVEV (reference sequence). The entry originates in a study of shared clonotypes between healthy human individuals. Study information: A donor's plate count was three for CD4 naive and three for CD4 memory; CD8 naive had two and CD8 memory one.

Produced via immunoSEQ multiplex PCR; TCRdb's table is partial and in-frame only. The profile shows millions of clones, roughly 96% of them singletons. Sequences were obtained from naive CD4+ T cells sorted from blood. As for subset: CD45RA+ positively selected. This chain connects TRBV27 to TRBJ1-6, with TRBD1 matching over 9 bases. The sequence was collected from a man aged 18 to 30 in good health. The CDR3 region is CASSLGTGPIPNNSPLHF. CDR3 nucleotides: TGTGCCAGCAGTCTAGGGACAGGGCCCATTCCAAATAATTCACCCCTCCACTTT.